A single sample is the source of the 18 T cell receptor beta chains below, sequenced in a study of molecular identifiers for immune sequencing clone quantification. TCRdb re-analysed the PCR reads in MiXCR, keeping a single row per CDR3 protein. This sample has just under 650,000 distinct CDR3 sequences; around 20% occur once, and the top ten carry roughly 0.83%. Sequenced sample: naive CD8+ T cells from blood, with Jurkat cell RNA spiked in. Subset specified: FACS-sorted CD8+CD4-CCR7+CD45RA+ naive T cells. The receptors here all came from a human donor in good health. Some libraries in this study had Jurkat cell RNA spiked in.

This clonotype was counted many times. The chain links TRBV28 to TRBJ2-7, with 12 nucleotides matching TRBD2. Germline V gene data show CDR1 as MDHEN and CDR2 as SYDVKM. Trimming at V came to 6 bases and at J to 7 bases, leaving 7 bases not matched to a gene. The CDR3 spans 14 residues. This CDR3 is CASRGTSGLGEQYF. The DNA for the CDR3 is TGTGCCAGCAGGGGGACTAGCGGGCTGGGGGAGCAGTACTTC.

This clonotype was picked up many times. V is TRBV7-9 and J is TRBJ2-3, with a tentative D call TRBD2 (7 bases). The V gene's germline CDR1 is SEHNR and CDR2 FQNEAQ (reference sequence). This CDR3 is built from 13 residues. The V and J ends lost 10 bases and 0 bases respectively, with 11 bases between them. CDR3 protein: CATGGPSTDTQYF. The CDR3 DNA follows: TGTGCCACGGGGGGCCCTAGCACAGATACGCAGTATTTT.

Turning to this clonotype: This sequence may be a read error, since a much larger clone differs from it by one base. V and J are TRBV6-2 or TRBV6-3 and TRBJ2-5; D unresolved. Germline CDR1 is MNHEY and CDR2 is SVGEGT. The CDR3 is 16 amino acids. CDR3: CACSYPGPQYQETQYF. DNA for the CDR3: TGTGCCTGCAGTTACCCCGGTCCACAGTACCAAGAGACCCAGTACTTC.

This clonotype was counted at least ten times. It is unclear where the CDR3 begins or ends on the DNA, so no DNA is shown, and the CDR3 is as TCRdb lists it. The chain is built from TRBV2 and TRBJ2-5. Germline CDR1 is SNHLY and CDR2 is FYNNEI. The CDR3 sequence runs 11 residues, both termini included. The CDR3 sequence: CASSSSETQYF.

Comments on this clonotype: A much larger clone lies a single base off, so this may be a read error. The chain couples TRBV4-3 to TRBJ1-4; 7 bases match TRBD1. This CDR3 has 15 amino acids. With 4 bases clipped from V and 8 bases from J, the junction kept 10 bases outside the gene matches. The V gene's germline CDR1 is LGHNA and CDR2 YSLEER. The CDR3 coding sequence is TGCGCCAGCAGCCGGGGCGCTGGGGGACAGGAAAAACTGTTTTTT. Protein sequence: CASSRGAGGQEKLFF.

Details on this clonotype: Just one base apart from a much larger clone, this may be a read error. The J gene is TRBJ2-2, the V gene TRBV12-3 or TRBV12-4, with D perhaps matching TRBD1 (6 bases). This CDR3 spans 16 amino acids. In nucleotides, the CDR3 is TGTGCCAGCAGTCCGGACAGCACAATAAACACCGGGGAGCTGCTTTTT. Translated, it gives CASSPDSTINTGELLF.

This clonotype was seen repeatedly, ten times or more. The junction departs from germline at one end; a sequencing error may be responsible. The chain links TRBV6-1 to TRBJ1-5; 7 bases are a match to TRBD1. CDR3 size: 16 residues. The germline V gene has CDR1 MNHNS and CDR2 SASEGT. The CDR3 protein is CASSDGTAVYNHPQHF. The CDR3 DNA follows: TGTGCCAGCAGTGACGGGACAGCCGTATACAATCATCCCCAGCATTTT.

This clonotype was counted many times. The chain couples TRBV28 to TRBJ1-6; 7 bases agree with TRBD1. V lost 7 bases to trimming and J lost 0 bases; unmatched junction nucleotides: 6. This CDR3 is built from 16 residues. CDR1 is MDHEN and CDR2 is SYDVKM in the germline V gene. DNA for the CDR3: TGTGCCAGCATCAGAGACAGGGTCTCCTATAATTCACCCCTCCACTTT. Protein: CASIRDRVSYNSPLHF.

Ten or more counts support this clonotype. The chain is built from TRBV20-1 and TRBJ2-3; TRBD2 agrees at 10 bases. The CDR3 consists of 17 residues. Germline CDR1 is DFQATT and CDR2 is SNEGSKA (reference sequence). The V and J ends lost 4 bases and 4 bases, in that order; junction bases with no gene match: 14. The CDR3 loop is CSAMALAGDRAADTQYF. CDR3 nucleotides: TGCAGTGCTATGGCGCTAGCGGGAGACAGGGCGGCAGATACGCAGTATTTT.

This clonotype was recorded once. Since a much larger clone is just one base distant, this may be a read error. The CDR3 DNA follows: TGTGCCAGCAGCGGGGACGGTCATAGCAATCGGCCCCAGCATTTT. Amino acids: CASSGDGHSNRPQHF. J is TRBJ1-5 and V is TRBV2, with D perhaps TRBD1 (5 bases). Germline CDR1 is SNHLY and CDR2 is FYNNEI. The CDR3 length is 15 residues.

This clonotype was observed at least ten times. V gene TRBV7-8 combines with J gene TRBJ1-5; D is unclear. The germline V gene encodes CDR1 SGHVS and CDR2 FQNEAQ. Trimming stripped 2 bases from V and 3 bases from J, with 11 bases between. The CDR3 consists of 15 residues. Here the CDR3 reads CASSLSWGTNQPQHF. As DNA, the CDR3 is TGTGCCAGCAGCTTATCTTGGGGTACCAATCAGCCCCAGCATTTT.

This clonotype occurred many times. For the CDR3, the DNA is TGTGCCAGCAGCCAAGATCGCGGGGTACAAGAGACCCAGTACTTC. Its translation: CASSQDRGVQETQYF. The chain is built from TRBV3-1 and TRBJ2-5; D perhaps matches TRBD2 (6 bases). This CDR3 has 15 residues. CDR1 LGHDT and CDR2 YNNKEL come from the germline V gene (reference sequence). The ends were cut back, 0 bases at V and 2 bases at J, with 10 bases in the middle.

In its sample, this clonotype was seen many times. The genes are TRBV7-2 and TRBJ2-3, with 7 bases identical to TRBD2. Losses at the gene ends were 5 bases for V and 4 bases for J; bases not matched to a gene: 12. The length of the CDR3 is 16 residues. Germline CDR1 reads SGHTA; CDR2 reads FQGNSA. In DNA, the CDR3 is TGTGCCAGCAGCCCGGCCAGGACTAGGACCTCAGATACGCAGTATTTT. Its translation is CASSPARTRTSDTQYF. The whole variable domain, filled in from reference TRBV7-2 and TRBJ2-3, reads GAGVSQSPSNKVTEKGKDVELRCDPISGHTALYWYRQSLGQGLEFLIYFQGNSAPDKSGLPSDRFSAERTGGSVSTLTIQRTQQEDSAVYLCASSPARTRTSDTQYFGPGTRLTVL.

This chain joins TRBV27 and TRBJ1-6; maybe TRBD1 (6 bases). With 5 bases removed from V and 9 bases from J, the gap between germline ends came to 11 bases. The CDR3 loop spans 13 amino acids. Germline V gene data show CDR1 as MNHEY and CDR2 as SMNVEV (reference sequence). As DNA, the CDR3 is TGTGCCAGCAGTATAACAGGGAGTTCACCCCTCCACTTT. It yields the protein CASSITGSSPLHF.

V usage is TRBV25-1 and J usage is TRBJ2-7; tentative D call: TRBD1 (5 bases). Germline V gene data show CDR1 as MGHDK and CDR2 as SYGVNS. V lost 5 bases and J lost 1, with 18 bases in between. The length of the CDR3 is 16 residues. DNA of the CDR3: TGTGCCAGCAGTCCTTCCAGGGATAATCCATCCTACGAGCAGTACTTC. As protein: CASSPSRDNPSYEQYF.

This clonotype was seen ten or more times. The CDR3 sequence: CASSYGRIRRGSTDTQYF. CDR3 nucleotides: TGTGCCAGCAGTTACGGGCGGATTAGGCGGGGGAGCACAGATACGCAGTATTTT. The genes are TRBV6-5 and TRBJ2-3; 7 nucleotides align to TRBD2. The V gene's germline CDR1 is MNHEY and CDR2 SVGAGI. V shed 2 bases, J shed 0 bases, and the junction held 11 bases outside the gene matches. This CDR3 is 18 amino acids long.

A remark on this clonotype: Relative to the germline gene, one junction end is altered; a read error may explain this. This sequence joins TRBV11-2 and TRBJ2-1; tentatively, D is TRBD2 (6 bases). Per the germline V gene, CDR1 is SGHAT and CDR2 is FQNNGV. The CDR3 is made up of 15 amino acids. For the CDR3, the DNA is TGTGCCAGCAGCTTAGAAGGCGGGACCTACAATGAGCGGTTCTTC. Protein product: CASSLEGGTYNERFF.

This clonotype appeared many times. The chain has TRBV29-1 and TRBJ2-1, with D possibly TRBD1 on 6 matching bases. The CDR3 loop spans 12 amino acids. In germline, CDR1 is SQVTM, CDR2 ANQGSEA. Trimming took 3 bases from V and 10 from J, leaving 13 bases between them. CDR3 nucleotides: TGCAGCGTTGAGGGCGTGGACAGAGAGCAGTTCTTC. It codes for CSVEGVDREQFF.